The clone carrying this T cell receptor beta chain was recorded once. V shed 7 bases, J shed 4 bases, and the junction held 10 bases outside the gene matches. CDR1 is SNHLY, CDR2 FYNNEI, per germline. The CDR3 length is 14 residues. The PCR employed 60 Vbeta primers together with 13 Jbeta primers. TCRdb's table, derived via immunoSEQ multiplex PCR, lists solely in-frame clones and lacks some. The sample has around 200,000 clones; approximately 80% are singletons. These data come from a study of cytomegalovirus exposure and HLA in healthy donors. This TCR was sampled from a girl aged 2-10 years in good health and CMV-seronegative. The sequencing input was PBMCs. The chain uses TRBV2 and TRBJ2-7, with TRBD1 identical over 7 bases. CDR3 DNA sequence: TGTGCCAGCATTCAGTCGGGGACAGATTACGAGCAGTACTTC. It codes for CASIQSGTDYEQYF. Filled out from reference TRBV2 and TRBJ2-7, the complete variable domain reads EPEVTQTPSHQVTQMGQEVILRCVPISNHLYFYWYRQILGQKVEFLVSFYNNEISEKSEIFDDQFSVERPDGSNFTLKIRSTKLEDSAMYFCASIQSGTDYEQYFGPGTRLTVT.